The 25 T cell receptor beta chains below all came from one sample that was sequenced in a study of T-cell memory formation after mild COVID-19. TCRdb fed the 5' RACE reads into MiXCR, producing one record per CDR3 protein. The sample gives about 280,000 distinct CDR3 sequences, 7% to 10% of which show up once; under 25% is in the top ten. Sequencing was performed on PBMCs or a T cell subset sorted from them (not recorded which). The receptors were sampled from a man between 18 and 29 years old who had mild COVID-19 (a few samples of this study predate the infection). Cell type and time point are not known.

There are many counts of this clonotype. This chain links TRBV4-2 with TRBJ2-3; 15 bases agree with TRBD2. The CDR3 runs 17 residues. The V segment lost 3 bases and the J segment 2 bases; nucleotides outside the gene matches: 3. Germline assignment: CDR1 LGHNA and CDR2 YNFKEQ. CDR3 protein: CASSQGLAGGVTDTQYF. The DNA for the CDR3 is TGTGCCAGCAGCCAGGGACTAGCGGGGGGTGTCACAGATACGCAGTATTTT.

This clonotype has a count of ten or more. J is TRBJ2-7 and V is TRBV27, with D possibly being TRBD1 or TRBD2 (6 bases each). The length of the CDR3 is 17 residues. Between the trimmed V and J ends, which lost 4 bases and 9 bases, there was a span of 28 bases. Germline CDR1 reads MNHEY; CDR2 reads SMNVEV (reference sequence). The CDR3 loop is CASSSLVGGYHTTRQYF. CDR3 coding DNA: TGTGCCAGCAGTTCTTTGGTGGGGGGCTACCATACCACCCGGCAGTACTTC.

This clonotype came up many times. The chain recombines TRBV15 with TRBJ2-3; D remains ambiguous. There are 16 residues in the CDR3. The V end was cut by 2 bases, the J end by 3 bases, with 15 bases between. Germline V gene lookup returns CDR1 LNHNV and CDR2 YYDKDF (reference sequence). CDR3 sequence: CATSRPYSDRTDTQYF. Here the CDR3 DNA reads TGTGCCACCAGCAGACCATATTCGGACCGGACAGATACGCAGTATTTT.

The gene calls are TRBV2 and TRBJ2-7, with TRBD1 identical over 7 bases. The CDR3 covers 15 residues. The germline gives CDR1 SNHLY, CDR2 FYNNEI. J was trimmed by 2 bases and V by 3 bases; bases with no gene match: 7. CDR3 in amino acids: CASSDTGTDTYEQYF. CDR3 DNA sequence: TGTGCCAGCAGTGATACAGGGACAGACACCTACGAGCAGTACTTC.

CDR3 protein: CASSPGAYIYF. CDR3 in DNA: TGTGCCAGCAGCCCCGGGGCGTACATATATTTT. This sequence joins TRBV7-6 and TRBJ1-3, with D perhaps TRBD1 (5 bases). This CDR3 region has 11 residues. With 5 bases removed from V and 12 bases from J, the gap between germline ends came to 11 bases. CDR1 is SGHVS and CDR2 is FNYEAQ in the germline V gene.

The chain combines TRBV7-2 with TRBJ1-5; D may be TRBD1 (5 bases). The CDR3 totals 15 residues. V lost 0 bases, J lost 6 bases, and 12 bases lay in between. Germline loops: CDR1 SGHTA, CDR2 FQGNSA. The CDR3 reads CASSLAGVEGQPQHF. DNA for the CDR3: TGTGCCAGCAGCTTAGCGGGGGTGGAGGGTCAGCCCCAGCATTTT. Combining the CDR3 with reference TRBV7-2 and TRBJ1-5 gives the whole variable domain GAGVSQSPSNKVTEKGKDVELRCDPISGHTALYWYRQSLGQGLEFLIYFQGNSAPDKSGLPSDRFSAERTGGSVSTLTIQRTQQEDSAVYLCASSLAGVEGQPQHFGDGTRLSIL.

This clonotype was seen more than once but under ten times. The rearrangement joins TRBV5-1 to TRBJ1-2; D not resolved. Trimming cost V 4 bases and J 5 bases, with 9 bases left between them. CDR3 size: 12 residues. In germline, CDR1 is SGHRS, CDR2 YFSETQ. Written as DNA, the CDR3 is TGCGCCAGCAGCCCGATCGGGTATGGCTACACCTTC. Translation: CASSPIGYGYTF.

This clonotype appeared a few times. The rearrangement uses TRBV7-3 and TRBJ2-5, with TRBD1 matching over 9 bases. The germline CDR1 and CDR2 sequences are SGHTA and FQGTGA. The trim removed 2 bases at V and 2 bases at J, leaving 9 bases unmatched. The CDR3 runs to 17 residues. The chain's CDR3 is CASSLSGTGGGQETQYF. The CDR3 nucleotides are TGTGCCAGCAGCTTATCGGGAACAGGGGGCGGACAAGAGACCCAGTACTTC.

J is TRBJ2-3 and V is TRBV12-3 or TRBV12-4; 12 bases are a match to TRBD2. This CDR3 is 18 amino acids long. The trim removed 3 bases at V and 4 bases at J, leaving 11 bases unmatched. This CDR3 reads CASSFRLAGGFRADTQYF. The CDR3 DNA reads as TGTGCCAGCAGTTTCCGGCTAGCGGGGGGGTTTCGAGCAGATACGCAGTATTTT.

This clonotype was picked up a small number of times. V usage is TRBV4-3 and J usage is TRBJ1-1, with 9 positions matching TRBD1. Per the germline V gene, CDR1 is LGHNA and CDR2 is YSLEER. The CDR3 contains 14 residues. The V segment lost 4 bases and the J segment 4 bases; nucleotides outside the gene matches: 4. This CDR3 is CASSRDRAATEAFF. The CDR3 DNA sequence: TGCGCCAGCAGCCGGGACAGGGCCGCCACTGAAGCTTTCTTT.

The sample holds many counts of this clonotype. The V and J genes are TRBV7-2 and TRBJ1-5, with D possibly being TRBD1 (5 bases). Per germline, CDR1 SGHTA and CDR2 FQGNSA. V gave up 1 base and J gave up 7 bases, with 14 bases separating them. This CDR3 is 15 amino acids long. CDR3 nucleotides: TGTGCCAGCAGCTTAGAAGGGGCCCCGCGGCAGCCCCAGCATTTT. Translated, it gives CASSLEGAPRQPQHF.

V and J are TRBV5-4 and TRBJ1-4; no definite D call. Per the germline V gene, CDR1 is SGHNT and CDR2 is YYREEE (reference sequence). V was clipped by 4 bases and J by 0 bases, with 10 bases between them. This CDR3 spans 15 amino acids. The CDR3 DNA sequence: TGTGCCAGCAGCCGGTCGCACGCAACTAATGAAAAACTGTTTTTT. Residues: CASSRSHATNEKLFF.

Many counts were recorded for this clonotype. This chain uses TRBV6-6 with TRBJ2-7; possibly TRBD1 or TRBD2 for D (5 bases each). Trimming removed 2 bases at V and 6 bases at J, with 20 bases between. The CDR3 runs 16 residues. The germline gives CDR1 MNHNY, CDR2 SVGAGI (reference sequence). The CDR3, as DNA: TGTGCCAGCAGTTACCACTACTTTGGGACGGTTCCCGAGCAGTACGTC. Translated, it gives CASSYHYFGTVPEQYV.

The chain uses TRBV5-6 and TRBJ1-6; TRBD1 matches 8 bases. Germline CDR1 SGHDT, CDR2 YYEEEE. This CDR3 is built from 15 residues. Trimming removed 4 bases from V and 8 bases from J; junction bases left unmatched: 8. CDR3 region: CASSTDRAWDSPLHF. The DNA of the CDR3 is TGTGCCAGCAGCACGGACAGGGCCTGGGATTCACCCCTCCACTTT.

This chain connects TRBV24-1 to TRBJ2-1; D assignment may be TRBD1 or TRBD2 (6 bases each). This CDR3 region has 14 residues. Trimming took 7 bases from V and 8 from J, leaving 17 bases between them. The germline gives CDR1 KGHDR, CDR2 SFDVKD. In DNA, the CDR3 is TGTGCCACCAGCGGTAGGGGGGCCCTCGATGAGCAGTTCTTC. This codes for CATSGRGALDEQFF.

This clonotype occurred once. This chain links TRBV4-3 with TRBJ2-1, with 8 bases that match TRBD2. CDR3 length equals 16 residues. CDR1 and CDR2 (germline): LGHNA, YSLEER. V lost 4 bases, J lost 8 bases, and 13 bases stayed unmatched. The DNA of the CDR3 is TGCGCCAGCAGCCTCGTGACGGGGGGGCCCGGCTATGAGCAGTTCTTC. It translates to CASSLVTGGPGYEQFF.

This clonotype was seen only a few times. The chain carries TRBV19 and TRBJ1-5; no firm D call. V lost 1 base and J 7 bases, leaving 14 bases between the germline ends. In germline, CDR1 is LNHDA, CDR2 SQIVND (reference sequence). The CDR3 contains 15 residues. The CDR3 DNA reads TGTGCCAGTAGTATAGGATCGGGCAGGCTCCAGCCCCAGCATTTT. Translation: CASSIGSGRLQPQHF. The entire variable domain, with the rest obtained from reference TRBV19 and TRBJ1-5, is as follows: DGGITQSPKYLFRKEGQNVTLSCEQNLNHDAMYWYRQDPGQGLRLIYYSQIVNDFQKGDIAEGYSVSREKKESFPLTVTSAQKNPTAFYLCASSIGSGRLQPQHFGDGTRLSIL.

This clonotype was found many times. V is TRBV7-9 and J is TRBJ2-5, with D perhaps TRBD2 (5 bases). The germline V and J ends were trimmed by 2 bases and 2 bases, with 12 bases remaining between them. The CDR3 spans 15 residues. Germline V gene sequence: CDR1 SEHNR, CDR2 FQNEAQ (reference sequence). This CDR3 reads CASSLYGLAQETQYF. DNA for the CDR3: TGTGCCAGCAGCTTATATGGTCTAGCACAAGAGACCCAGTACTTC.

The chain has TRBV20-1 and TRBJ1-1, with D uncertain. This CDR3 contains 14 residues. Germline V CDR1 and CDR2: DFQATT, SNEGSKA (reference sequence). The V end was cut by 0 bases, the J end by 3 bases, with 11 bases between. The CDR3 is CSAREDGSYTEAFF. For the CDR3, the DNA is TGCAGTGCTAGAGAGGACGGATCCTACACTGAAGCTTTCTTT.

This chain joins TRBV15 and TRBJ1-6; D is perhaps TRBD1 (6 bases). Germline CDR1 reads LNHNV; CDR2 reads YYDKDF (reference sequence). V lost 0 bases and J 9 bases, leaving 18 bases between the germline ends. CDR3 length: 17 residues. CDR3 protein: CATSRDRLGDISSPLHF. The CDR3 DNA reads TGTGCCACCAGCAGAGATCGATTGGGGGACATCTCTTCACCCCTCCACTTT.

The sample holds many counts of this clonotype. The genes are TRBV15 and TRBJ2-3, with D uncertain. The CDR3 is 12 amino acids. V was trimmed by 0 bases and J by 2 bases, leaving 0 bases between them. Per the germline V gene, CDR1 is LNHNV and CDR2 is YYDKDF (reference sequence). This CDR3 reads CATSRDTDTQYF. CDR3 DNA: TGTGCCACCAGCAGAGACACAGATACGCAGTATTTT.

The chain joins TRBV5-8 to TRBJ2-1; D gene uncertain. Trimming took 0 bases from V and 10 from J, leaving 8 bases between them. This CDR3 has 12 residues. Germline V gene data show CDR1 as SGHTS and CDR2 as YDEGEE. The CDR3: CASSLEDGEQFF. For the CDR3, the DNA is TGTGCCAGCAGCTTGGAGGACGGCGAGCAGTTCTTC.

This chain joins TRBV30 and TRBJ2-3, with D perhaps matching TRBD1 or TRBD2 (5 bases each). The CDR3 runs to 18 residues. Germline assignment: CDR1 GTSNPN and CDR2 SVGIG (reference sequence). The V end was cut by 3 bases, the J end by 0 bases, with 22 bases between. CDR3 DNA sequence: TGTGCCTGGAGCAAGGGCACCTACATGGGGACGAGCACAGATACGCAGTATTTT. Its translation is CAWSKGTYMGTSTDTQYF.

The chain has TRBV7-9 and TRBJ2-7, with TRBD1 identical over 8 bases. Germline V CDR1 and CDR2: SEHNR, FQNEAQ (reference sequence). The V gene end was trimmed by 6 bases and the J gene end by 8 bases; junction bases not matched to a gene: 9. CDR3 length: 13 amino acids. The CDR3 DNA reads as TGTGCCAGCAGTCGAGGACAGGGTGAAAAGCAGTACTTC. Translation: CASSRGQGEKQYF.

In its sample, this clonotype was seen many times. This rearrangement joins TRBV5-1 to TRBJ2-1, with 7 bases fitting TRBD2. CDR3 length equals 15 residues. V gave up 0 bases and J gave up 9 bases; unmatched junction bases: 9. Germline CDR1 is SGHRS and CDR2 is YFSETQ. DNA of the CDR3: TGCGCCAGCAGCTTGGGAAGCGGGGAGCGGGGTGAGCAGTTCTTC. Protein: CASSLGSGERGEQFF.